The clone carrying this TCR beta chain was detected many times. The antigen remains undetermined. This sample stems from a study of human T cells and chemical hapten exposure. About the research overall: TCR yields differed between samples (mainly from small differences in pooled library volume).

Study results and caveats: TCRs exceeding 1 in 1000 frequency stayed unchanged with DPC sensitization.

Trimming removed 4 bases from V and 2 bases from J; junction bases left unmatched: 2. The CDR3 runs 14 residues. Germline V gene sequence: CDR1 MRHNA, CDR2 SNTAGT. Unique molecular identifiers were attached to individual cDNA molecules during library preparation. As handled by the study authors: From 23,224 to 690,600 TCRs were found per sample, with a median of about 96,000. MiXCR was run by TCRdb on the RACE reads, yielding one entry per CDR3 protein. The authors' filters were not applied to this entry. The sample consists of over 100,000 distinct CDR3 sequences, roughly 9.5% of them appearing once. Time point noted: healthy volunteer bleed at 2 weeks. Unfractionated whole blood was the source of the extracted total RNA.

Sequencing was done on a sample of whole blood. The chain carries TRBV6-4 and TRBJ2-3; 8 bases map to TRBD2. This clonotype was sampled from a male donor in good health. Some clones in this sample may be carry-over from other donors' samples. The CDR3 DNA is TGTGCCAGCAGTGCGGGGGGGCCCACAGATACGCAGTATTTT. The encoded protein is CASSAGGPTDTQYF.